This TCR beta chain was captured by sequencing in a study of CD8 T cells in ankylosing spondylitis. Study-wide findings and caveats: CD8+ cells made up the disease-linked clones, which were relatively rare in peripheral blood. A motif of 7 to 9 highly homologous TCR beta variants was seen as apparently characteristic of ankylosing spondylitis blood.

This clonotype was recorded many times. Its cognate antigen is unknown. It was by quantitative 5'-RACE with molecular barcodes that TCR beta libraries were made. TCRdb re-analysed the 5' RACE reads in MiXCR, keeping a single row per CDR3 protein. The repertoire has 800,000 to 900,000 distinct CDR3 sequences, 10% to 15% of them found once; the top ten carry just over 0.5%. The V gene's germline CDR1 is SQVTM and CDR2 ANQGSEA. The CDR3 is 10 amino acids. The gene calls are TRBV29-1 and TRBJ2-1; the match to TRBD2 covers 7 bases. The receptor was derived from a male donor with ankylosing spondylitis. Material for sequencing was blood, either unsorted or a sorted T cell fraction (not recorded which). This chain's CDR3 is CGAGDVQQFF. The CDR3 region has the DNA TGCGGGGCGGGGGACGTTCAGCAGTTCTTC.